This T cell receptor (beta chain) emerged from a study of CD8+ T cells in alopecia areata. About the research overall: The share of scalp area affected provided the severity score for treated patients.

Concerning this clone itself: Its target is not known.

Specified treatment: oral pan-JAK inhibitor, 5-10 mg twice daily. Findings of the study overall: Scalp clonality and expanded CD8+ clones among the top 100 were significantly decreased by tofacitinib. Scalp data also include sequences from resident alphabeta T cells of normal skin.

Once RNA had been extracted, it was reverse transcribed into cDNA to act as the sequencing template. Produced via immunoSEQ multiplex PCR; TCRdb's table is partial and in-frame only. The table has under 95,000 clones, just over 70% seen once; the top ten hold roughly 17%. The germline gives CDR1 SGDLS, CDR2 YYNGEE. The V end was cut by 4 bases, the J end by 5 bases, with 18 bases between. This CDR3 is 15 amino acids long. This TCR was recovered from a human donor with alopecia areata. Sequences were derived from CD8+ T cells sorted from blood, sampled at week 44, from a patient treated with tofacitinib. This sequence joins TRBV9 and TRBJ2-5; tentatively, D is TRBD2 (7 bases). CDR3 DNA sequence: TGTGCCAGCAGCCCAGGCGGGGGCTCAAGGGAGACCCAGTACTTC. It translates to CASSPGGGSRETQYF. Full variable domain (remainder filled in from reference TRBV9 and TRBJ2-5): DSGVTQTPKHLITATGQRVTLRCSPRSGDLSVYWYQQSLDQGLQFLIQYYNGEERAKGNILERFSAQQFPDLHSELNLSSLELGDSALYFCASSPGGGSRETQYFGPGTRLLVL.